This T cell receptor (beta chain) was recorded in a study of cytomegalovirus exposure and HLA in healthy donors. Whole-study findings and limits: Both high specificity and high sensitivity reportedly marked the classifier's diagnosis of cytomegalovirus status. The TCR clusters that emerged in the first cohort tended, a later analysis found, to co-occur in the 95 to 150 validation repertoires. A few of the chains that were CMV-associated were confirmed in vitro to be specific for CMV antigens.

This clone was found once. The antigen is undetermined. Libraries were prepared by immunoSEQ multiplex PCR; TCRdb keeps only in-frame clonotypes and omits some of them. The data hold about 170,000 clones, with 95% to 96% observed a single time. Germline-derived CDR1 and CDR2 are SGHNT and YYREEE (reference sequence). This CDR3 has 13 amino acids. V gave up 3 bases and J gave up 4 bases; unmatched junction bases: 1. The sequencing input was PBMCs. The chain uses TRBV5-4 and TRBJ1-5; 7 nucleotides align to TRBD1. The sequence came from a woman between 18 and 29 years old in good health and CMV-seronegative. The CDR3 DNA follows: TGTGCCAGCAGCTCGGACAGGAATCAGCCCCAGCATTTT. Translated: CASSSDRNQPQHF.